This record concerns one T cell receptor beta chain sequence. Its antigen remains unknown. Isolating CD4+ T cells followed more than eight days of culture. According to the study, vaccine recipients showed no prior SARS-CoV-2 infection and negative nucleocapsid antibodies. Cells had half their medium changed to IL-2 medium on days 3 and 7. Assay: immunoSEQ multiplex PCR; the TCRdb copy retains only in-frame clones and omits some. This sample has some 26,000 clones, with roughly 73% found just once. This entry belongs to a study of vaccination effects on CD4 cells after COVID-19. Study results and caveats: Marked clonal contraction of infection- and vaccine-induced clones was seen late after vaccination.

The trim removed 4 bases at V and 6 bases at J, leaving 11 bases unmatched. The CDR3 is made up of 15 amino acids. The sequence was collected from a human donor who received a COVID-19 vaccine. The sequencing used CD4+ T cells from PBMCs cultured without peptide, collected before COVID-19 vaccination. The V call is TRBV5-3, the J call TRBJ2-5; 8 bases agree with TRBD2. TRBV5-3 is flagged as an ORF with uncertain function. CDR3 bases: TGTGCCAGAAGCGAGGCAGCGGGGGTCGGAAAGACCCAGTACTTC. It is translated as CARSEAAGVGKTQYF.